This is a list of T cell receptor beta chains from one sample in a study of shared T cell receptors in the human thymus. Repertoires were generated with immunoSEQ multiplex PCR, while TCRdb's copy carries only in-frame clones and drops some. Here the sample spans about 660,000 clones, around nine tenths being singletons. The same data also went into a second study, on human thymus T cells.

The sequencing input was thymocytes. Receptors originate from a boy under two years old with a congenital heart defect. Each CDR3 is given with its conserved first and last residue. D genes are given only for firm matches. The listing skips clone size in some rows; elsewhere it reads once, few, many or a size class.

D: .; V: TRBV11-3; J: TRBJ1-1; size: once; DNA: TGTGCCAGCAGCTTAGACAGGGTCACTGAAGCTTTCTTT; CDR3: CASSLDRVTEAFF
D: TRBD2; V: TRBV4-1; J: TRBJ2-2; size: .; DNA: TGCGCCAGCAGCCAAGATCGGCCCCTACTAGCGGGAGCGAATACCGGGGAGCTGTTTTTT; CDR3: CASSQDRPLLAGANTGELFF
D: TRBD2; V: TRBV12-5; J: TRBJ2-7; size: .; DNA: TGTGCTAGTGGTTTGCGCGCAGGGACTAGCGGGAGGGGACCCTACGAGCAGTACTTC; CDR3: CASGLRAGTSGRGPYEQYF
D: TRBD2; V: TRBV5-4; J: TRBJ2-1; size: .; DNA: TGTGCCAGCAGCTGCTTAGAGACTAGCGGGATGAGTCCCTACAATGAGCAGTTCTTC; CDR3: CASSCLETSGMSPYNEQFF
D: TRBD2; V: TRBV4-1; J: TRBJ2-5; size: few; DNA: TGCGCCAGCAGCCAAGGACTAGCGGGAGTGGAGACCCAGTACTTC; CDR3: CASSQGLAGVETQYF
D: TRBD1; V: TRBV28; J: TRBJ2-5; size: .; DNA: TGTGCCAGCAGTTCAGGGGGAGTAGGCGAGACCCAGTACTTC; CDR3: CASSSGGVGETQYF
D: TRBD2; V: TRBV11-3; J: TRBJ2-3; size: once; DNA: TGTGCCAGCAGCTTAGCCCCTAAGACTAGCGGGACAGATACGCAGTATTTT; CDR3: CASSLAPKTSGTDTQYF
D: .; V: TRBV18; J: TRBJ2-1; size: once; DNA: TGTGCCAGCTCACCTGTTAAGAGCTCCTACAATGAGCAGTTCTTC; CDR3: CASSPVKSSYNEQFF
D: .; V: TRBV21-1; J: TRBJ1-1; size: .; DNA: TGTGCCAGTCCCCTTATGAACACTGAAGCTTTCTTT; CDR3: CASPLMNTEAFF
D: TRBD1; V: TRBV27; J: TRBJ2-7; size: .; DNA: TGTGCCAGCAGCCCGACCCGGGACAGGGGTTACGAGCAGTACTTC; CDR3: CASSPTRDRGYEQYF
D: .; V: TRBV4-3; J: TRBJ2-7; size: .; DNA: TGCGCCAGCAGCCAAGCTAAGGGGCGTTGGGAGCAGTACTTC; CDR3: CASSQAKGRWEQYF
D: TRBD1; V: TRBV6-1; J: TRBJ2-3; size: .; DNA: TGTGCCAGCAGTGATCGACAGGGTAGCACAGATACGCAGTATTTT; CDR3: CASSDRQGSTDTQYF
D: TRBD2; V: TRBV27; J: TRBJ2-7; size: .; DNA: TGTGCCAGCAGTTTATCCCGGACTAGCGGGGTTACCTACGAGCAGTACTTC; CDR3: CASSLSRTSGVTYEQYF
D: .; V: TRBV19; J: TRBJ1-3; size: .; DNA: TGTGCCAGTAGGACCCAAGGGGGCTCTGGAAACACCATATATTTT; CDR3: CASRTQGGSGNTIYF
D: TRBD2; V: TRBV4-3; J: TRBJ2-5; size: .; DNA: TGCGCCAGCAGCCAGGCCGGACTAGCGCAAGAGACCCAGTACTTC; CDR3: CASSQAGLAQETQYF
D: .; V: TRBV11-3; J: TRBJ1-2; size: .; DNA: TGTGCCAGCAGCCCAAGCGGGTATAGGGATGGCTACACCTTC; CDR3: CASSPSGYRDGYTF
D: TRBD2; V: TRBV7-9; J: TRBJ2-2; size: .; DNA: TGTGCCAGCAGCCCGCGGACTAGCGGGGGACATAGTGGCGGGGAGCTGTTTTTT; CDR3: CASSPRTSGGHSGGELFF
D: TRBD1; V: TRBV5-1; J: TRBJ1-4; size: .; DNA: TGCGCCAGCAGCTTTGGTCAGGGGGCGACTAATGAAAAACTGTTTTTT; CDR3: CASSFGQGATNEKLFF
D: TRBD2; V: TRBV18; J: TRBJ2-7; size: .; DNA: TGTGCCAGCAAGCGGGGGGTCCACGAGCAGTACTTC; CDR3: CASKRGVHEQYF
D: .; V: TRBV5-8; J: TRBJ2-7; size: .; DNA: TGTGCCAGCAGCTCCGTTCAGGCCCAGATCTCCTACGAGCAGTACTTC; CDR3: CASSSVQAQISYEQYF
D: .; V: TRBV6-6; J: TRBJ2-1; size: few; DNA: TGTGCCACCAGGCGGATCTCCTACAATGAGCAGTTCTTC; CDR3: CATRRISYNEQFF
D: .; V: TRBV28; J: TRBJ1-2; size: .; DNA: TGTGCCAGCAGTGCAACAGGCCTCCTATTCTATGGCTACACCTTC; CDR3: CASSATGLLFYGYTF
D: TRBD1; V: TRBV23-1; J: TRBJ2-2; size: .; DNA: TGCGCCACTGCACAGGGGTGGGTCGGGGAGCTGTTTTTT; CDR3: CATAQGWVGELFF
D: TRBD1; V: TRBV4-2; J: TRBJ2-7; size: few; DNA: TGTGCCAGCAGCCTGATCACCCGGGACAGGGGATACGAGCAGTACTTC; CDR3: CASSLITRDRGYEQYF
D: .; V: TRBV12-5; J: TRBJ2-1; size: .; DNA: TGTGCTAGTGGTTTGGTACCACGTGGGGGAGGTCTGGGCGAGCAGTTCTTC; CDR3: CASGLVPRGGGLGEQFF